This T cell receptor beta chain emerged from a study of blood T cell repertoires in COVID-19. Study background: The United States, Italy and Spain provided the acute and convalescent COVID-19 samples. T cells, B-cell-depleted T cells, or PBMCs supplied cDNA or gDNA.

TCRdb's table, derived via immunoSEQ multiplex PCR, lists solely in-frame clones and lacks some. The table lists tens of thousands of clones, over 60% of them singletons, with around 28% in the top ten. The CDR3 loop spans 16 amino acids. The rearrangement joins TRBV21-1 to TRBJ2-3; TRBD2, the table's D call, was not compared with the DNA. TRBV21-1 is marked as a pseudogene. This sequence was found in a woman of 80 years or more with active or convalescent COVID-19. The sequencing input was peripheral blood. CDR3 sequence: CASSRGSGGFTDTQYF. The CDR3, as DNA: TGTGCCAGCAGCAGGGGTAGCGGGGGTTTCACAGATACGCAGTATTTT.